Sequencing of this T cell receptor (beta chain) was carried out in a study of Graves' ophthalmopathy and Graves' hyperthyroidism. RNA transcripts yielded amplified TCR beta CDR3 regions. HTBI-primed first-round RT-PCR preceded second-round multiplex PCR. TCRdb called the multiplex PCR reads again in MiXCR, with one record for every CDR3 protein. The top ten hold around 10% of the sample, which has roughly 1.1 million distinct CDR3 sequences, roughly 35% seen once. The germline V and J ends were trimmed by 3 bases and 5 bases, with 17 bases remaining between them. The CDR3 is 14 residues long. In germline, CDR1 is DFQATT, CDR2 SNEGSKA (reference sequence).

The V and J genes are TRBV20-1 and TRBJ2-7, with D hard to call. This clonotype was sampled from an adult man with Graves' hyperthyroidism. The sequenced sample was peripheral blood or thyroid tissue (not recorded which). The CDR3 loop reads CSARERIPQNEQYF. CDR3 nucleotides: TGCAGTGCTAGGGAGAGGATCCCTCAGAACGAGCAGTACTTC.